Here is one T cell receptor (beta chain) with its context. As processed by the authors: Estimated nucleated cell counts came from reference gene primer amplification. Using immunoSEQ multiplex PCR, the repertoire was profiled, and TCRdb retains in-frame clones only, with some absent. The V and J calls and clone size come from that table; D and trimming were worked out from the DNA. The repertoire holds about 130,000 clones, with about 89% as singletons. The record originates from a study of blood T cell repertoires in COVID-19. As for the study in general: The samples span acute and convalescent COVID-19 from the United States, Italy and Spain. The cDNA or gDNA used as material had been derived from T cells, B-cell-depleted T cells, or PBMCs.

CDR1 is SNHLY and CDR2 is FYNNEI in the germline V gene. The CDR3 sequence is 16 residues long. V gave up 0 bases and J gave up 3 bases; unmatched junction bases: 5. Patients of the Seattle cohort, enrolled during active infection, were followed longitudinally. The source material was peripheral blood. This receptor was taken from a woman between 65 and 79 years old with COVID-19, enrolled during active disease. The rearrangement joins TRBV2 to TRBJ2-7, with 10 positions matching TRBD2. CDR3 coding DNA: TGTGCCAGCAGTGAAGCAGTACTAGCGGGGCTCTACGAGCAGTACTTC. Its protein is CASSEAVLAGLYEQYF.